Each of the 21 T cell receptor beta chains below was sequenced from the same sample in a study of blood T cells in healthy people across ages. PCR was performed a second time for about 7 to 12 cycles using a sample-barcoded 5' primer and a J-beta primer mix. TCRdb re-called the 5' RACE reads with MiXCR, one entry per CDR3 protein. The sample shows about 1.4 million distinct CDR3 sequences, approximately 60% of them seen only once. The sequenced sample consisted of blood. The receptor source for this set is a man younger than 35 in good health.

The chain combines TRBV27 with TRBJ2-1, with no clear D. Germline V gene lookup returns CDR1 MNHEY and CDR2 SMNVEV (reference sequence). V lost 5 bases, J lost 8 bases, and 13 bases lay in between. This CDR3 contains 13 residues. For the CDR3, the DNA is TGTGCCAGCAGTGAGGCTAGTGGCCATGAGCAGTTCTTC. It is translated as CASSEASGHEQFF.

V and J are TRBV12-3 or TRBV12-4 and TRBJ1-4, with D possibly matching TRBD1 (6 bases). The CDR3 sequence is 15 residues long. V was shortened by 2 bases and J by 0 bases, with 7 bases between the two germline ends. The CDR3 region is CASSLRGATNEKLFF. CDR3 DNA sequence: TGTGCCAGCAGTTTAAGGGGGGCAACTAATGAAAAACTGTTTTTT.

This clonotype was seen a single time. An end of the junction does not agree with germline; a read error may underlie this. The V call is TRBV27, the J call TRBJ2-3; 7 bases map to TRBD2. Germline loops: CDR1 MNHEY, CDR2 SMNVEV (reference sequence). This CDR3 has 16 residues. The CDR3 is CASSNHPSGGTDTQYF. CDR3 bases: TGTGCCAGCAGTAACCATCCTAGCGGAGGCACGGATACGCAGTATTTT.

A few counts support this clonotype. The V gene is TRBV27, the J gene TRBJ2-1, with 10 bases that match TRBD2. CDR1 is MNHEY and CDR2 is SMNVEV in the germline V gene (reference sequence). V gave up 5 bases and J gave up 8 bases; unmatched junction bases: 12. The CDR3 extends over 16 amino acids. CDR3 amino acids: CASSPPTSGTIHEQFF. CDR3 nucleotides: TGTGCCAGCAGTCCGCCCACTAGCGGGACCATACATGAGCAGTTCTTC.

The gene calls are TRBV3-1 and TRBJ2-1; 12 positions agree with TRBD2. Losses at the gene ends were 7 bases for V and 5 bases for J; bases not matched to a gene: 3. Per the germline V gene, CDR1 is LGHDT and CDR2 is YNNKEL (reference sequence). The CDR3 is 14 residues long. The CDR3 bases are TGTGCCAGCACAAGACTAGCGGGAGACAATGAGCAGTTCTTC. Translating gives CASTRLAGDNEQFF.

The rearrangement uses TRBV6-1 and TRBJ1-2; D remains unclear. CDR3 length: 14 amino acids. Germline V lookup: CDR1 MNHNS, CDR2 SASEGT. Deletions cut 5 bases from V and 5 bases from J, with 15 bases between. The CDR3 DNA sequence: TGTGCCAGCAGTACGCCGAGGGTTGGGTATGGCTACACCTTC. As protein: CASSTPRVGYGYTF.

The chain carries TRBV6-2 or TRBV6-3 and TRBJ1-1; D may be TRBD1 (5 bases). Germline CDR1 MNHEY, CDR2 SVGEGT. The V and J ends lost 2 bases and 6 bases respectively, with 10 bases between them. CDR3 size: 13 residues. In nucleotides, the CDR3 is TGTGCCAGCAGTTACCTCCGGGGGTCTGAAGCTTTCTTT. It is translated as CASSYLRGSEAFF.

The rearrangement uses TRBV4-1 and TRBJ1-4; D remains ambiguous. Deletions cut 3 bases from V and 8 bases from J, with 7 bases between. CDR3 length: 12 residues. Germline V lookup: CDR1 MGHRA, CDR2 YSYEKL. The DNA for the CDR3 is TGCGCCAGCAGCCACGGAGGGGAAAAACTGTTTTTT. This encodes CASSHGGEKLFF.

The rearrangement uses TRBV9 and TRBJ2-3; 13 positions agree with TRBD2. In germline, CDR1 is SGDLS, CDR2 YYNGEE. The V segment lost 0 bases and the J segment 5 bases; nucleotides outside the gene matches: 6. The CDR3 contains 17 residues. The CDR3 DNA sequence: TGTGCCAGCAGCGTAGCCACTAGCGGGAGGGCTGGAGATACGCAGTATTTT. Protein sequence: CASSVATSGRAGDTQYF. Full variable domain (rest looked up from reference TRBV9 and TRBJ2-3): DSGVTQTPKHLITATGQRVTLRCSPRSGDLSVYWYQQSLDQGLQFLIQYYNGEERAKGNILERFSAQQFPDLHSELNLSSLELGDSALYFCASSVATSGRAGDTQYFGPGTRLTVL.

There are a few counts of this clonotype. The chain has TRBV4-1 and TRBJ2-4, with unresolved D. Germline V CDR1 and CDR2: MGHRA, YSYEKL. The CDR3 extends over 15 amino acids. Trimming left V 3 bases short and J 0 bases short, with 9 bases between. The CDR3 nucleotides read TGCGCCAGCAGCCACCTGCAACTAGCCAAAAACATTCAGTACTTC. This sequence encodes CASSHLQLAKNIQYF.

The chain joins TRBV3-1 to TRBJ1-4; D not resolved. The germline V and J ends were trimmed by 5 bases and 7 bases, with 8 bases remaining between them. The CDR3 is 12 residues long. Germline CDR1 reads LGHDT; CDR2 reads YNNKEL (reference sequence). The CDR3: CASSSVGEKLFF. The DNA of the CDR3 is TGTGCCAGCAGCTCAGTAGGTGAAAAACTGTTTTTT.

This clonotype was detected only a few times. The chain uses TRBV27 and TRBJ2-6; 7 nucleotides agree with TRBD1. CDR1 is MNHEY and CDR2 is SMNVEV in the germline V gene (reference sequence). The V and J ends lost 10 bases and 0 bases, in that order; junction bases with no gene match: 18. The CDR3 has 19 amino acids. CDR3 bases: TGTGCCACTTCCAAACAGGGACAGAGTTCCAGCTCTGGGGCCAACGTCCTGACTTTC. It is translated as CATSKQGQSSSSGANVLTF.

In its sample, this clonotype was seen a few times. The rearrangement joins TRBV12-3 or TRBV12-4 to TRBJ2-7, with 9 bases identical to TRBD2. The CDR3 is 14 residues long. J was trimmed by 2 bases and V by 6 bases; bases with no gene match: 5. In DNA, the CDR3 is TGTGCCAGCAGATTTTCTAGCGGGGCCTACGAGCAGTACTTC. Translation gives CASRFSSGAYEQYF.

This clonotype appeared a single time. The chain joins TRBV13 to TRBJ2-3, with 9 bases identical to TRBD2. Losses at the gene ends were 0 bases for V and 2 bases for J; bases not matched to a gene: 3. Germline V CDR1 and CDR2: PRHDT, FYEKMQ (reference sequence). The length of the CDR3 is 16 residues. The CDR3: CASSLGGTSITDTQYF. The CDR3 coding sequence is TGTGCCAGCAGCTTAGGAGGGACTAGCATCACAGATACGCAGTATTTT.

This clonotype was seen a few times. The V and J genes are TRBV20-1 and TRBJ2-1, with 12 bases matching TRBD2. Germline V gene lookup returns CDR1 DFQATT and CDR2 SNEGSKA (reference sequence). The CDR3 sequence is 14 residues long. Losses at the gene ends were 6 bases for V and 6 bases for J; bases not matched to a gene: 6. The CDR3 nucleotides read TGCAGTGCCACGACTAGCGGGAGTATCAATGAGCAGTTCTTC. Protein: CSATTSGSINEQFF.

The chain links TRBV20-1 to TRBJ2-7; the D gene is possibly TRBD1 (6 bases). Germline loops: CDR1 DFQATT, CDR2 SNEGSKA (reference sequence). V lost 0 bases to trimming and J lost 9 bases, with 27 bases between them. CDR3 size: 17 residues. CDR3 nucleotides: TGCAGTGCTAGAGACTCTGAGACCGGGACATATCAAGTTTGGCAGTACTTC. Its translation: CSARDSETGTYQVWQYF.

The chain carries TRBV20-1 and TRBJ2-5, with 8 bases matching TRBD2. The end of the DNA fits TRBJ2-7 better, so the J call may be wrong. This CDR3 has 14 residues. Germline V gene lookup returns CDR1 DFQATT and CDR2 SNEGSKA (reference sequence). The DNA of the CDR3 is TGCAGTGCTCTACGGAGCGGGGGTTCCTACGAGCAGTACTTC. The encoded protein is CSALRSGGSYEQYF.

This clonotype occurred a few times. The gene calls are TRBV29-1 and TRBJ2-5; the D is unclear. V was clipped by 6 bases and J by 2 bases, with 4 bases between them. Germline V gives CDR1 SQVTM, CDR2 ANQGSEA. The CDR3 has 10 residues. The DNA of the CDR3 is TGCAGCGTACAGCAAGAGACCCAGTACTTC. Translation: CSVQQETQYF. Filled out from reference TRBV29-1 and TRBJ2-5, the complete variable domain reads SAVISQKPSRDICQRGTSLTIQCQVDSQVTMMFWYRQQPGQSLTLIATANQGSEATYESGFVIDKFPISRPNLTFSTLTVSNMSPEDSSIYLCSVQQETQYFGPGTRLLVL.

This chain joins TRBV20-1 and TRBJ1-6; unclear D gene. Trimming stripped 6 bases from V and 7 bases from J, with 16 bases between. The CDR3 totals 14 residues. Germline V gene data show CDR1 as DFQATT and CDR2 as SNEGSKA (reference sequence). The CDR3 spells CSAWVPPENSPLHF. The CDR3 DNA reads TGCAGTGCATGGGTTCCCCCGGAAAATTCACCCCTCCACTTT.

The rearrangement uses TRBV12-3 or TRBV12-4 and TRBJ2-7, with D tentatively TRBD1 or TRBD2 (5 bases each). This CDR3 has 14 amino acids. The ends were cut back, 3 bases at V and 6 bases at J, with 15 bases in the middle. The CDR3 is CASSLSGTGSEQYF. The CDR3, as DNA: TGTGCCAGCAGTTTGAGTGGGACGGGAAGCGAGCAGTACTTC.

This sequence joins TRBV28 and TRBJ2-7, with D perhaps TRBD1 (6 bases). The germline gives CDR1 MDHEN, CDR2 SYDVKM. V lost 6 bases and J lost 1, with 19 bases in between. The CDR3 loop spans 16 amino acids. The CDR3 spells CASSLSRDKSSYEQYF. As DNA, the CDR3 is TGTGCCAGCAGCCTGAGCCGGGACAAATCTTCCTACGAGCAGTACTTC.